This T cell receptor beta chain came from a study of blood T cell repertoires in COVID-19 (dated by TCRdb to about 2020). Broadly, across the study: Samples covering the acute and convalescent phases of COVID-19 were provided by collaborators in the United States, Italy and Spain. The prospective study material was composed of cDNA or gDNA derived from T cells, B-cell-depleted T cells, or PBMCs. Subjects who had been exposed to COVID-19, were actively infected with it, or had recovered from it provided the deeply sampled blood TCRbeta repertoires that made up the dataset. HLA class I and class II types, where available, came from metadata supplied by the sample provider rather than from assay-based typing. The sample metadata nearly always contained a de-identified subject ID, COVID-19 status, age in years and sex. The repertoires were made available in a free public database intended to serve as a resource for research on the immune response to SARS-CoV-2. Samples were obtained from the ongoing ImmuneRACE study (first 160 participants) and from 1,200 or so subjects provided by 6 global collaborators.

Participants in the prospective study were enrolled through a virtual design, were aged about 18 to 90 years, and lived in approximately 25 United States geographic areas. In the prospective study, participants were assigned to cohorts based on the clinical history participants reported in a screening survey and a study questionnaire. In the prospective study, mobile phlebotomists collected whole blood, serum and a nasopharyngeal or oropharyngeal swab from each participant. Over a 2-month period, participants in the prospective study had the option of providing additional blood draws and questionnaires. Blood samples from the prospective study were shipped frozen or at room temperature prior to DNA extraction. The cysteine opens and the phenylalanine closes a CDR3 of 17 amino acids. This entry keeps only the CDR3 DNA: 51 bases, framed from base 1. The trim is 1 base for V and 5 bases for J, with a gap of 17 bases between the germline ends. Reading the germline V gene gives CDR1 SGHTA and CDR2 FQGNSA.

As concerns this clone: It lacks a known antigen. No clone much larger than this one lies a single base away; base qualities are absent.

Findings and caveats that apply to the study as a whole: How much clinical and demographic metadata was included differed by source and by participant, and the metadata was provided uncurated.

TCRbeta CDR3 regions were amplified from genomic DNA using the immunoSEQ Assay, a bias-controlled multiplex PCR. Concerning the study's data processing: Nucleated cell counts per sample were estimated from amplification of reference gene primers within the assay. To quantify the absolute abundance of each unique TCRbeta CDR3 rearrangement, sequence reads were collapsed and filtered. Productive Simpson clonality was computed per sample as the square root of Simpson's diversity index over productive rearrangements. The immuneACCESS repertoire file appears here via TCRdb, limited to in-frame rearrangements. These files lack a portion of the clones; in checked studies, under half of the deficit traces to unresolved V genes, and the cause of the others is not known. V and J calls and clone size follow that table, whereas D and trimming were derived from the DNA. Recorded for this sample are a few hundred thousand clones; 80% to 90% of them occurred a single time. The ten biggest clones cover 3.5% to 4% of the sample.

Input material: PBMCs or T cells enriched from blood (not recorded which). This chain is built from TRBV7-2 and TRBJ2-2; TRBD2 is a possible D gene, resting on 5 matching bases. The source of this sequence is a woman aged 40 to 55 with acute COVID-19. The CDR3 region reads CASSLGGLALGTGELFF. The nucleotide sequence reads TGTGCCAGCAGCTTAGGTGGACTGGCCCTGGGGACCGGGGAGCTGTTTTTT.